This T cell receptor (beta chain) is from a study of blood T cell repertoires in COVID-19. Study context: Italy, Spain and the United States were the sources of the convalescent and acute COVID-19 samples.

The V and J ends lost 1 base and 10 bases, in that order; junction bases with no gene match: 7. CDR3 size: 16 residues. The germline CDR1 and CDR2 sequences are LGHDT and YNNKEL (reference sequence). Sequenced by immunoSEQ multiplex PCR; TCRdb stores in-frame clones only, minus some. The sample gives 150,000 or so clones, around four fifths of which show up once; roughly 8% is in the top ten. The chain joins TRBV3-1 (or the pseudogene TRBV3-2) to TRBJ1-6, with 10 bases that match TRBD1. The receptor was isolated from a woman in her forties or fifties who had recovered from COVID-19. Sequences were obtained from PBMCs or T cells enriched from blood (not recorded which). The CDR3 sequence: CASSQGQGAIGSPLHF. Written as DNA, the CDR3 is TGTGCCAGCAGCCAAGGACAGGGGGCGATAGGATCACCCCTCCACTTT.